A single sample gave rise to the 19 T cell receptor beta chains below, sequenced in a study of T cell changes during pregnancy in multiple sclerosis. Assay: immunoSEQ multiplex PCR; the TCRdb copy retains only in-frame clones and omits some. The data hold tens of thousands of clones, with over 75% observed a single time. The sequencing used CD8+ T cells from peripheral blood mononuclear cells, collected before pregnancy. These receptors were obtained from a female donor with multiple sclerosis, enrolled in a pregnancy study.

As DNA, the CDR3 is TGTGCCAGCAGGCCGGGGGACCAAGAGACCCAGTACTTC. It is translated as CASRPGDQETQYF. The chain is built from TRBV9 and TRBJ2-5, with a tentative D call TRBD2 (6 bases). Germline V lookup: CDR1 SGDLS, CDR2 YYNGEE. V was pared by 5 bases and J by 0 bases, with 8 bases between. The CDR3 extends over 13 amino acids.

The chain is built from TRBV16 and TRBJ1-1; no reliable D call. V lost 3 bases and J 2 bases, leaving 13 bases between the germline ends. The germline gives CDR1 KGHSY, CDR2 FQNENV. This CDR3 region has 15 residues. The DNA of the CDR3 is TGTGCCAGCAGCCATGCCGTTACAGCAAACACTGAAGCTTTCTTT. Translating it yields CASSHAVTANTEAFF.

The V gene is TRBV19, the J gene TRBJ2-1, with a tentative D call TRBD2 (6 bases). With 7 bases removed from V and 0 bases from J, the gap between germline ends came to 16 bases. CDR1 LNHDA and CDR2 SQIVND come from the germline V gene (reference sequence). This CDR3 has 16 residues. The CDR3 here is CASTVGRGSSYNEQFF. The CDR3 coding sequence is TGTGCCAGTACCGTGGGGCGGGGAAGCTCCTACAATGAGCAGTTCTTC.

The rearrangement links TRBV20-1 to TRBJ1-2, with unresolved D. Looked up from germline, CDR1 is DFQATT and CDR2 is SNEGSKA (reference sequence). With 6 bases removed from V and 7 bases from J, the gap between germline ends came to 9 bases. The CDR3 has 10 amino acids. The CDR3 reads CSATGGGYTF. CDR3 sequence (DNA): TGCAGTGCCACGGGAGGTGGCTACACCTTC.

Here the CDR3 reads CASSPADRLVDEQFF. DNA of the CDR3: TGTGCCAGCAGCCCCGCGGACAGGTTAGTCGATGAGCAGTTCTTC. The chain employs TRBV9 and TRBJ2-1, with 7 bases aligning to TRBD1. The CDR3 has 15 amino acids. The trim removed 4 bases at V and 8 bases at J, leaving 12 bases unmatched. The germline V gene has CDR1 SGDLS and CDR2 YYNGEE.

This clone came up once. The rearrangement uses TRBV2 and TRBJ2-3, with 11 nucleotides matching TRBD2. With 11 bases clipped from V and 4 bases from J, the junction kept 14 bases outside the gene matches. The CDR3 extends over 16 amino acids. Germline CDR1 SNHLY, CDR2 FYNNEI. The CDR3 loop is CAAVASGGKSADTQYF. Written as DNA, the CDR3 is TGTGCCGCGGTGGCTAGCGGGGGGAAAAGCGCAGATACGCAGTATTTT.

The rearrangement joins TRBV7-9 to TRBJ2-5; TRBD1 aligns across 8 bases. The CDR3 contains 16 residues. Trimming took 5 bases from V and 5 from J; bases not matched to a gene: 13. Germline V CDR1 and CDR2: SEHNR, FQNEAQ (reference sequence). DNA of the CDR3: TGTGCCAGCAGCCAATTCGGGACAGGTGTCAAGGAGACCCAGTACTTC. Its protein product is CASSQFGTGVKETQYF.

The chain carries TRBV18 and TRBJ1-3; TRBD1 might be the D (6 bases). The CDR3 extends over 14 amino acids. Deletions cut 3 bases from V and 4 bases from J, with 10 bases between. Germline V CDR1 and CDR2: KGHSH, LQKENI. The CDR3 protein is CASSPGQLGNTIYF. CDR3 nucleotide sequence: TGTGCCAGCTCACCCGGACAGTTGGGAAACACCATATATTTT.

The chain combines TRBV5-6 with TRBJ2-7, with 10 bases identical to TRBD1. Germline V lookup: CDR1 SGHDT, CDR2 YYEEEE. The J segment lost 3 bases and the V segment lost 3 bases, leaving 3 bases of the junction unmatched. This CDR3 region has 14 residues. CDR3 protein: CASSWGTGVYEQYF. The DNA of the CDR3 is TGTGCCAGCAGCTGGGGGACAGGGGTCTACGAGCAGTACTTC.

The DNA for the CDR3 is TGTGCCAGCAGCTTTAGCGATCGGGGGGGCACAGATACGCAGTATTTT. This sequence encodes CASSFSDRGGTDTQYF. This sequence joins TRBV7-6 and TRBJ2-3, with 7 positions matching TRBD2. CDR3 length: 16 residues. The V gene end was trimmed by 3 bases and the J gene end by 1 base; junction bases not matched to a gene: 7. Germline-derived CDR1 and CDR2 are SGHVS and FNYEAQ.

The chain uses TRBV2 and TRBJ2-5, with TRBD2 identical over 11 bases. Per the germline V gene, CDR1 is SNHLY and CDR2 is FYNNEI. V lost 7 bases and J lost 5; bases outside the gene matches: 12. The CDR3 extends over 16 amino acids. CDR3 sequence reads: CASTQTSGDLWETQYF. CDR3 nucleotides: TGTGCCAGCACCCAGACTAGCGGGGACCTCTGGGAGACCCAGTACTTC.

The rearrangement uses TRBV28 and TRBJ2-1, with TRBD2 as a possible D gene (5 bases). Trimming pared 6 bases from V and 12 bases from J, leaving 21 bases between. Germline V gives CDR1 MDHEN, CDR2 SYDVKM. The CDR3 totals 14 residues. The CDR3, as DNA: TGTGCCAGCAGCTCCGGACCCCTCGCTGCGGGGCAGTTCTTC. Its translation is CASSSGPLAAGQFF.

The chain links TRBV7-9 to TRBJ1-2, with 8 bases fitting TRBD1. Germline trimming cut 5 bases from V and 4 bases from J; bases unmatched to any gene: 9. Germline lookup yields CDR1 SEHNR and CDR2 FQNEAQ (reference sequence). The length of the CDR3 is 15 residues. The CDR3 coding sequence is TGTGCCAGCAGCGCCGGACAGGGAGGAGGCTATGGCTACACCTTC. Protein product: CASSAGQGGGYGYTF.

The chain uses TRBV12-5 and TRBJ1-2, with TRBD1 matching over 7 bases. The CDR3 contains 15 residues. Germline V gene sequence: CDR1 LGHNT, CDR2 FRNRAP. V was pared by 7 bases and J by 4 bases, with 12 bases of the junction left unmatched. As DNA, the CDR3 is TGTGCTAGTGTTGGAGGGGGCCAACTACCCTATGGCTACACCTTC. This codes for CASVGGGQLPYGYTF.

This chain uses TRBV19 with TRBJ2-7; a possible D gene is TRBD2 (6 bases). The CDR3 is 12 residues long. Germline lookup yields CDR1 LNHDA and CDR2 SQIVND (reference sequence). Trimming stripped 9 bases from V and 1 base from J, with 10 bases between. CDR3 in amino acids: CASSGLSYEQYF. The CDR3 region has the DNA TGTGCCAGCAGCGGACTATCCTACGAGCAGTACTTC.

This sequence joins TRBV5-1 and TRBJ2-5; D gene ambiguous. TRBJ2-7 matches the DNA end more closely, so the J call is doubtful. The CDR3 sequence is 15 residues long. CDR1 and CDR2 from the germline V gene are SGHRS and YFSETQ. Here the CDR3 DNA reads TGCGCCAGCAGCTTTAACAGAATTGGATCCTACGAGCAGTACTTC. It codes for CASSFNRIGSYEQYF.

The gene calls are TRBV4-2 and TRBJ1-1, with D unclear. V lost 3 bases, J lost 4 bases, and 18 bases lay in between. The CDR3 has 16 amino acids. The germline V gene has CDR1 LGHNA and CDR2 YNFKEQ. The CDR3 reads CASSHPSIRGGTEAFF. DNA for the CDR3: TGTGCCAGCAGCCACCCGAGTATCCGGGGAGGCACTGAAGCTTTCTTT.

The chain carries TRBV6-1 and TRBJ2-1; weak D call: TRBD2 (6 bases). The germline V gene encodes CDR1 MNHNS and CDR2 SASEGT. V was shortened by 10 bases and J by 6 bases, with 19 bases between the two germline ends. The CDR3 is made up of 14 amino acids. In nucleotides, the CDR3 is TGTGCCACCCAGGGACTCCCGGACCCCAATGAGCAGTTCTTC. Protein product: CATQGLPDPNEQFF.

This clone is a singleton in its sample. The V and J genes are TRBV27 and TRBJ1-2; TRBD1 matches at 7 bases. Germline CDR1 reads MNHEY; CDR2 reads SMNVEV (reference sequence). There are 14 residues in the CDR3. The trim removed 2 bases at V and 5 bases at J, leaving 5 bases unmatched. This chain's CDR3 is CASSLTSQGYGYTF. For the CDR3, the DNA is TGTGCCAGCAGTTTAACCTCACAGGGGTATGGCTACACCTTC.